This T cell receptor (beta chain) was identified in a study of blood T cell repertoires in COVID-19. The CDR3 runs to 13 residues. The V gene's germline CDR1 is SGHTA and CDR2 FQGNSA. V gave up 5 bases and J gave up 3 bases, with 11 bases separating them. Original handling: For nucleated cells, counts were estimated from reference gene primer amplification. Using immunoSEQ multiplex PCR, the repertoire was profiled, and TCRdb retains in-frame clones only, with some absent. From that table come the V and J calls and clone size; the DNA was used to work out D and trimming. This table has around 150,000 clones, about 78% appearing once.

V usage is TRBV7-2 and J usage is TRBJ2-7; TRBD1 might be the D (5 bases). The sequence was collected from a man aged 55 to 70 who had recovered from COVID-19. Sequenced input: peripheral blood. Written as DNA, the CDR3 is TGTGCCAGCAGCCCTTCAGGGTTCTACGAGCAGTACTTC. Its protein product is CASSPSGFYEQYF.